This is a list of T cell receptor beta chains from one sample in a study of blood T cells in healthy people across ages. In TCRdb, the 5' RACE reads were re-called with MiXCR into one record per CDR3 protein. The sample carries some 1,800,000 distinct CDR3 sequences, more than 35% recorded once. The sample comprised blood. All receptors derive from a human donor in good health. The CDR3 runs from the conserved cysteine through the conserved F or W.

J: TRBJ2-5
V: TRBV9
CDR3: CASSVAQGAGETQYF

J: TRBJ2-1
V: TRBV5-1
CDR3: CASSVSGNEQFF

J: TRBJ2-7
V: TRBV29-1
CDR3: CSVSQTSSYEQYF

J: TRBJ2-2
V: TRBV7-3
CDR3: CASSSSGNAEELFF

J: TRBJ1-5
V: TRBV20-1
CDR3: CSARSSGGEGQPQHF

J: TRBJ1-2
V: TRBV29-1
CDR3: CSVADSRNYGYTF

J: TRBJ2-1
V: TRBV29-1
CDR3: CSVRLAGGHNEQFF

J: TRBJ2-2
V: TRBV7-9
CDR3: CASSFRTGDTGELFF

J: TRBJ2-3
V: TRBV6-1
CDR3: CARGEGDTDTQYF

J: TRBJ2-7
V: TRBV7-9
CDR3: CASSFNKAQYF

J: TRBJ2-7
V: TRBV2
CDR3: CASTPGQTVYEQYF

J: TRBJ2-7
V: TRBV4-1
CDR3: CASSPSGGAPYYEQYF

J: TRBJ2-3
V: TRBV5-1
CDR3: CASSPRRGPSTDTQYF

J: TRBJ1-2
V: TRBV15
CDR3: CATSSQAIRPLYGYTF

J: TRBJ2-1
V: TRBV7-2
CDR3: CASSLDTRRGNEQFF

J: TRBJ2-3
V: TRBV9
CDR3: CASSGYSTDTQYF

J: TRBJ1-2
V: TRBV3-1
CDR3: CASSHGQGQGYTF

J: TRBJ1-5
V: TRBV20-1
CDR3: CSAKRQLDNQPQHF

J: TRBJ2-7
V: TRBV5-1
CDR3: CASSLDQRGYEQYF

J: TRBJ2-1
V: TRBV7-6
CDR3: CASSPLAGGAGYNEQFF

J: TRBJ1-6
V: TRBV20-1
CDR3: CSARAPVGDSPLHF

J: TRBJ1-1
V: TRBV29-1
CDR3: CSVEELGYEAFF

J: TRBJ1-2
V: TRBV5-1
CDR3: CASSLEGRGRNGYTF

J: TRBJ1-2
V: TRBV28
CDR3: CASKTGLGYGYTF

J: TRBJ2-5
V: TRBV10-3
CDR3: CAISAYRGEETQYF

J: TRBJ2-1
V: TRBV5-1
CDR3: CASSLGAGTRGEQFF

J: TRBJ2-7
V: TRBV9
CDR3: CASSVTSGAPYEQYF

J: TRBJ2-1
V: TRBV4-3
CDR3: CASSQEVQVYNEQFF